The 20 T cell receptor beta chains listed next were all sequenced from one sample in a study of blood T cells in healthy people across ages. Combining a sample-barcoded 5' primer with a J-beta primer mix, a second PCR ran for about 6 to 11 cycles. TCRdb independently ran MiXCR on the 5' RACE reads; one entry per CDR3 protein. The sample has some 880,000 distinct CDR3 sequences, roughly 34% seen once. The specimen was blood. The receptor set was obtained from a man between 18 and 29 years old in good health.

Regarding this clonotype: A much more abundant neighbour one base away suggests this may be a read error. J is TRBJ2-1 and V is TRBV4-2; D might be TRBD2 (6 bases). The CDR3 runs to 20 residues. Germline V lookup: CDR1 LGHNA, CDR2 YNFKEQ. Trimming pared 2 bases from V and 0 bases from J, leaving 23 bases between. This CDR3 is CASSQSTMAFRDCSYNEQFF. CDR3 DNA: TGTGCCAGCAGCCAATCCACAATGGCATTCAGGGACTGCTCCTACAATGAGCAGTTCTTC.

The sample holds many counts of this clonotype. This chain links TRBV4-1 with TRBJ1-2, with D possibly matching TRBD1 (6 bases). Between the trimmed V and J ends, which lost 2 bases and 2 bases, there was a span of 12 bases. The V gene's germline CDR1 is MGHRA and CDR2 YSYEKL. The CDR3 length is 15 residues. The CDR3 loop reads CASSQPGGGNYGYTF. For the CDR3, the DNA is TGCGCCAGCAGCCAACCGGGAGGGGGGAACTATGGCTACACCTTC.

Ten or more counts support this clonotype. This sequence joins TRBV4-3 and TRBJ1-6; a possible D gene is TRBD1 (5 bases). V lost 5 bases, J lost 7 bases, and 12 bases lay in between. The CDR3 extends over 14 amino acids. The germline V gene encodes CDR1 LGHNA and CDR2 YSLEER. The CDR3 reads CASSARDSNSPLHF. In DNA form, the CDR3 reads TGCGCCAGCAGCGCACGGGACTCGAATTCACCCCTCCACTTT.

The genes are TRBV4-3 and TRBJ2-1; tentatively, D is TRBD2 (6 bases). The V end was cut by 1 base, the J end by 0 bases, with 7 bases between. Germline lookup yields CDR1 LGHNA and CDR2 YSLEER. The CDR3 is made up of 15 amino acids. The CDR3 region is CASSQVEGSYNEQFF. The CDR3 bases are TGCGCCAGCAGCCAAGTGGAGGGCTCCTACAATGAGCAGTTCTTC.

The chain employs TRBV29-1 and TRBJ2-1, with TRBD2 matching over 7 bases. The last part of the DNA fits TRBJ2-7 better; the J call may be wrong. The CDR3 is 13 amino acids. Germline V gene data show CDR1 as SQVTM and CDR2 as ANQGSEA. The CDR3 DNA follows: TGCAGCGTTCGGGGGGTTAGCGGGTACGAGCAGTACTTC. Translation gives CSVRGVSGYEQYF.

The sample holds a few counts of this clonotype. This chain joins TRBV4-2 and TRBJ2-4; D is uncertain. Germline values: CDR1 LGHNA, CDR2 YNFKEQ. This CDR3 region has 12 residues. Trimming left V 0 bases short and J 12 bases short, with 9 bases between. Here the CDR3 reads CASSQDARPQYF. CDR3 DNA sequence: TGTGCCAGCAGCCAAGACGCGAGACCTCAGTACTTC.

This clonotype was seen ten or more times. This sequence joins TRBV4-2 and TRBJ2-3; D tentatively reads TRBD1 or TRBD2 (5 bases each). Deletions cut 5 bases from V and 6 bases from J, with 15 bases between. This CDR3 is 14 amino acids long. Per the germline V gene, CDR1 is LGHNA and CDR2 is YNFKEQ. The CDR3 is CASSWDRESDTQYF. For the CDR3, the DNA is TGTGCCAGCAGCTGGGACCGCGAGTCCGATACGCAGTATTTT.

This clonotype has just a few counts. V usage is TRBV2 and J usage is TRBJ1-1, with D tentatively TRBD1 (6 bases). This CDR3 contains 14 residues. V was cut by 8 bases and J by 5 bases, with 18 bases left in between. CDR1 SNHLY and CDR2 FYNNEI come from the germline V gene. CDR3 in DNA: TGTGCCAGCTCCACCTCCGGGGGCGCAACTGAAGCTTTCTTT. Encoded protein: CASSTSGGATEAFF.

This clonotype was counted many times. CDR3 region: CASSIKETQYF. In DNA, the CDR3 is TGTGCCAGCAGTATAAAAGAGACCCAGTACTTC. The rearrangement links TRBV3-1 to TRBJ2-5, with D hard to call. Germline CDR1 is LGHDT and CDR2 is YNNKEL (reference sequence). The CDR3 spans 11 residues. V shed 6 bases and J shed 3 bases, with 5 bases lying between them.

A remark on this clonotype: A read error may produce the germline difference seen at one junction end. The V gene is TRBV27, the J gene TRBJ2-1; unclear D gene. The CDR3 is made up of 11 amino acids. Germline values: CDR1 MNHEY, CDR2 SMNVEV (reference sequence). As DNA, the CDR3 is TGTGCCGGCAGCTTAGGTAGTGAGCAGTTCTTC. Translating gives CAGSLGSEQFF.

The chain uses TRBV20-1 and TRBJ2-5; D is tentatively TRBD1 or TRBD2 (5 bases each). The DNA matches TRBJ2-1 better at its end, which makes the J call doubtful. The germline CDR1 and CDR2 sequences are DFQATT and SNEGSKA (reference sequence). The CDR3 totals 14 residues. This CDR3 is CSASKVGGQETQFF. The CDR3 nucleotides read TGCAGTGCTAGCAAGGTCGGAGGACAAGAGACCCAGTTCTTC.

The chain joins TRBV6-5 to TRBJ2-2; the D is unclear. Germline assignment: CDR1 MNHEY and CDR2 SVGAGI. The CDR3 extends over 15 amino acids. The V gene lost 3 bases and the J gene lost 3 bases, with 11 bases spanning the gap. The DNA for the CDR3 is TGTGCCAGCAGTTATGGGCAGACCGACACCGGGGAGCTGTTTTTT. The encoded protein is CASSYGQTDTGELFF.

Here the CDR3 DNA reads TGTGCCCTACCACAGGGGACCCCAAATGTTCAGTACTTC. As protein: CALPQGTPNVQYF. This chain links TRBV6-1 with TRBJ2-4; 7 bases are shared with TRBD1. V lost 11 bases, J lost 11 bases, and 15 bases stayed unmatched. The CDR3 runs to 13 residues. Germline V gene lookup returns CDR1 MNHNS and CDR2 SASEGT.

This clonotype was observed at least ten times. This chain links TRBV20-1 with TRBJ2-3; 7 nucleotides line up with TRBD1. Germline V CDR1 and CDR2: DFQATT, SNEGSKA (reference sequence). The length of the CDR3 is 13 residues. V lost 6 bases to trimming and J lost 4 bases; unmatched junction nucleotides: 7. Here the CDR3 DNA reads TGCAGTGCACTTGACAGGGCCGCAGATACGCAGTATTTT. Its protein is CSALDRAADTQYF.

The CDR3 loop is CASSQTSFGEQFF. The CDR3 nucleotides read TGTGCCAGCAGCCAGACATCTTTTGGTGAGCAGTTCTTC. The chain has TRBV7-6 and TRBJ2-1; D unresolved. This CDR3 contains 13 residues. V shed 5 bases and J shed 9 bases, with 14 bases lying between them. Per germline, CDR1 SGHVS and CDR2 FNYEAQ.

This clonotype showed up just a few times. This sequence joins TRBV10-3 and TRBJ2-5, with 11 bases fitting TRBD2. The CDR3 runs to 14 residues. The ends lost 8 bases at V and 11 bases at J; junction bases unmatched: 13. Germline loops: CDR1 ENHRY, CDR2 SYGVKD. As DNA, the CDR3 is TGTGCCATCGGCCCTAGCGGGGGGACGAATGAGCAGTACTTC. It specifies CAIGPSGGTNEQYF.

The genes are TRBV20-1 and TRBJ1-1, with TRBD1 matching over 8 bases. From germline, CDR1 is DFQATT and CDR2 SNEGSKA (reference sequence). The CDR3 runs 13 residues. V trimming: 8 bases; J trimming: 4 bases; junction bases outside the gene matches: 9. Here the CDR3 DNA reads TGCAGTCGGACAGGGAGAAGGAGCACTGAAGCTTTCTTT. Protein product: CSRTGRRSTEAFF.

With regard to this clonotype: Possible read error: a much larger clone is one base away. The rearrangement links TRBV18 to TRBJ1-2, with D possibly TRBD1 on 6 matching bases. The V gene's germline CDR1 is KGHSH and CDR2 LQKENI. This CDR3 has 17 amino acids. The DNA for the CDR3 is TGTGCCAGCTCACTGAACCTTCGACAGGATCTGGCGTATGGCCACACCTTC. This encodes CASSLNLRQDLAYGHTF. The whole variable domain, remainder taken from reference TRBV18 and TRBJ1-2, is NAGVMQNPRHLVRRRGQEARLRCSPMKGHSHVYWYRQLPEEGLKFMVYLQKENIIDESGMPKERFSAEFPKEGPSILRIQQVVRGDSAAYFCASSLNLRQDLAYGHTFGSGTRLTVV.

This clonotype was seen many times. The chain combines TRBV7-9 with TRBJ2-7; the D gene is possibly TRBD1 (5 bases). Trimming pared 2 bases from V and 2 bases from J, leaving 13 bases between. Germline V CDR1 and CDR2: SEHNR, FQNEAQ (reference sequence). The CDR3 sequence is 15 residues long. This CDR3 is CASSLQHRSAYEQYF. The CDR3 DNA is TGTGCCAGCAGCTTACAACACAGGTCGGCCTACGAGCAGTACTTC.

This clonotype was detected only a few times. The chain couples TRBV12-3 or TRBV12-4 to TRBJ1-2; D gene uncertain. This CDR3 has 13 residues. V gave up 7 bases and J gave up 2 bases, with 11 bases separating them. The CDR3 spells CASNLGRNYGYTF. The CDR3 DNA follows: TGTGCCAGCAACTTAGGGCGGAACTATGGCTACACCTTC.